Here is one TCR beta chain with its context. There is no known antigen for this receptor. No much larger clonotype is one base removed from it; base qualities were not supplied. Library creation used the immunoSEQ multiplex PCR assay. For TCR sequencing, RNA was extracted from every sample and reverse transcribed into cDNA to serve as template. First-strand cDNA was synthesized with SuperScript III using a 2:1 mix of oligo-dT and random hexamers. Amplification bias was assessed with a synthetic immune receptor repertoire, and residual bias was removed computationally. Per the source publication's procedure: Raw reads were preprocessed for error removal, and CDR3 was defined according to IMGT conventions as running from the conserved cysteine to phenylalanine. Clonality was computed as 1 minus the Shannon entropy, with the entropy normalized by log2 of the number of productive unique TCRs. CD4 or CD8 identity of scalp clones was inferred by cross-referencing scalp TCRbeta sequences with sorted blood CD4 and CD8 repertoires. Sourced from immuneACCESS, this table was stored by TCRdb with only in-frame sequences that have V and J called. A share of the clones is absent; for the studies checked, an unresolved V gene accounts for under half, and the remainder has no known explanation. V and J calls and clone size are given by that table; D and trimming were obtained from the DNA. The sample profile shows fewer than 70,000 clones; 40% to 50% of them were found once. The leading ten clones occupy 51% of the sample.

These data belong to a study of CD8+ T cells in alopecia areata (dated by TCRdb to 2016 to 2019). The study in broad terms: The study used high-throughput TCRbeta sequencing to examine T cell clonal expansion in alopecia areata, in both the C3H/HeJ mouse model and human patients. Scalp clonality was compared among normal scalp (n=4), patchy alopecia areata scalp (n=8), and alopecia totalis/universalis scalp (n=8). TCRbeta CDR3 regions were amplified by immunoSEQ multiplex PCR using 35 Vbeta forward and 13 Jbeta reverse primers. RNA was obtained with the PAXgene miRNA kit for fixed scalp, the miRNeasy kit for PBMCs, and the RNeasy kit for mouse skin. Scalp tissue and sorted CD4+ and CD8+ peripheral blood T cells from patchy and totalis/universalis alopecia areata patients and from healthy controls were covered by human TCRbeta sequencing. The study at large found these results: Unlike mouse skin, which is dominated by gammadelta T cells, normal human skin has resident alphabeta T cells that are also sequenced, and this complicates analysis of the scalp TCR repertoire. Compared with mice, TCR sequences shared between patients were less clear, possibly partly because of HLA diversity across the patient population. Higher clonality and more expanded CD8+ clones were observed in lesional scalp than in normal scalp, particularly in alopecia totalis/universalis, a finding suggestive of antigenic drive.

The CDR3 runs 12 amino acids, cysteine and phenylalanine included. The CDR3 DNA has 36 bases and is translated from base 1. Trimming costs V 1 base and J 6 bases, and their ends lie 6 bases apart. From a lookup of the germline V gene, CDR1 and CDR2 are SGDLS and YYNGEE. Lesional scalp punch biopsies and peripheral blood were obtained from alopecia areata patients. PBMCs were isolated by density centrifugation and stained for CD3, CD4 and CD8, after which CD4+ and CD8+ T cells were sorted on a FACSAria. As part of a multicenter biomarker study, untreated alopecia areata patients were recruited. Blood CD8+ T cells from about 5 biomarker-study patients were further sorted into NKG2D-low and NKG2D-high fractions.

The material sequenced was NKG2D-low CD8+ T cells sorted from blood. This specimen's cell subset or site label, per the study, means: sorted CD8+ NKG2D-low blood T cells. The source is a human donor with alopecia areata. The chain employs TRBV9 and TRBJ2-3, with the D gene call left open. The encoded CDR3 is CASSVNRDTQYF. The DNA sequence is as follows: TGTGCCAGCAGCGTAAACCGGGATACGCAGTATTTT.